The present entry profiles one T cell receptor beta chain with its context. The CDR3 extends over 17 amino acids. V was pared by 3 bases and J by 8 bases, with 12 bases of the junction left unmatched. In germline, CDR1 is KGHSH, CDR2 LQKENI. The sample originates from a study of control samples from healthy donors and cancer patients. Assay used: immunoSEQ multiplex PCR; TCRdb lists only in-frame clones, some missing. The sample holds 150,000 to 200,000 clones; under 95% are singletons and the top ten take 1.3% to 1.5%. The receptor was isolated from a woman under 30 in good health. The specimen was blood. This chain links TRBV18 with TRBJ2-2; 10 nucleotides match TRBD2. The CDR3 here is CASSPELPGLALGELFF. The CDR3 DNA is TGTGCCAGCTCACCTGAACTTCCGGGACTAGCGTTAGGGGAGCTGTTTTTT.